This passage covers 18 T cell receptor beta chains from one sample sequenced in a study of shared clonotypes between healthy human individuals. Sequencing used immunoSEQ multiplex PCR; TCRdb keeps in-frame clones, though not all of them. The sample has roughly 2 million clones; almost 96% are singletons. The sample taken for sequencing was naive CD4+ T cells sorted from blood. Subset defined: CD45RA+ positively selected. The receptors were sampled from a man younger than 35 in good health.

With respect to this clone: The same CDR3 can be traced to other DNA sequences in this sample. The rearrangement links TRBV7-9 to TRBJ1-4; D is ambiguous. The V end lost 5 bases, the J end lost 5 bases, and 3 bases lay between the germline ends. Germline CDR1 is SEHNR and CDR2 is FQNEAQ (reference sequence). The CDR3 contains 11 residues. For the CDR3, the DNA is TGTGCCAGCAGCCGGAATGAAAAACTGTTTTTT. Translated: CASSRNEKLFF.

The chain employs TRBV7-2 and TRBJ1-3; 8 positions match TRBD1. Trimming cost V 5 bases and J 0 bases; bases outside gene matches: 3. The CDR3 sequence is 15 residues long. The V gene's germline CDR1 is SGHTA and CDR2 FQGNSA. The CDR3 DNA follows: TGTGCCAGCAGCAAGACAGGGGACTCTGGAAACACCATATATTTT. Translating it yields CASSKTGDSGNTIYF.

This sequence joins TRBV27 and TRBJ2-2; no clear D. The CDR3 has 11 amino acids. V lost 7 bases and J lost 5, with 5 bases in between. The germline gives CDR1 MNHEY, CDR2 SMNVEV (reference sequence). This CDR3 reads CASIKTGELFF. CDR3 in DNA: TGTGCCAGCATCAAGACCGGGGAGCTGTTTTTT.

Worth noting for this clone: The same CDR3 is also encoded by other DNA sequences in this sample. The chain carries TRBV28 and TRBJ2-3; D possibly matches TRBD1 or TRBD2 (5 bases each). CDR1 and CDR2 (germline): MDHEN, SYDVKM. This CDR3 spans 13 amino acids. Trimming left V 3 bases short and J 1 base short, with 5 bases between. The CDR3 bases are TGTGCCAGCAGTTTGGGGGGCACAGATACGCAGTATTTT. Translation: CASSLGGTDTQYF.

CDR3 DNA: TGTGCCAGCAGTTCACTGACAGGGGCTCGGTTCTTC. Residues: CASSSLTGARFF. V is TRBV27 and J is TRBJ2-1; 8 nucleotides agree with TRBD1. The germline V gene encodes CDR1 MNHEY and CDR2 SMNVEV (reference sequence). The CDR3 contains 12 residues. Trimming took 4 bases from V and 15 from J; bases not matched to a gene: 8.

This chain joins TRBV11-2 and TRBJ1-2, with TRBD1 identical over 10 bases. The CDR3 spans 14 residues. The V segment lost 5 bases and the J segment 13 bases; nucleotides outside the gene matches: 13. Germline lookup yields CDR1 SGHAT and CDR2 FQNNGV. The CDR3 nucleotides are TGTGCCAGCAGCCTAGCAGGGACAGGGGTTGTAGGCACCTTC. This encodes CASSLAGTGVVGTF.

The genes are TRBV7-6 and TRBJ2-5, with 12 positions matching TRBD2. CDR1 and CDR2 from the germline V gene are SGHVS and FNYEAQ. V was clipped by 5 bases and J by 5 bases; unmatched bases: 9. The CDR3 length is 16 residues. CDR3 residues: CASSPRTSGVQETQYF. CDR3 bases: TGTGCCAGCAGCCCGCGGACTAGCGGGGTCCAGGAGACCCAGTACTTC.

V is TRBV7-2 and J is TRBJ2-5; 8 positions match TRBD2. Per the germline V gene, CDR1 is SGHTA and CDR2 is FQGNSA. This CDR3 region has 15 residues. The J segment lost 1 base and the V segment lost 4 bases, leaving 5 bases of the junction unmatched. The CDR3 protein is CASSWSGSVQETQYF. For the CDR3, the DNA is TGTGCCAGCAGCTGGAGCGGGAGCGTCCAAGAGACCCAGTACTTC.

This sequence joins TRBV23-1 and TRBJ2-3; D is perhaps TRBD1 (6 bases). TRBV23-1 is classed as an ORF, of uncertain function. The CDR3 runs to 17 residues. V was cut by 6 bases and J by 4 bases, with 23 bases left in between. For the CDR3, the DNA is TGCGCCAGCAGAGCCACCACGGGACACCCTGGCCCAGATACGCAGTATTTT. Protein: CASRATTGHPGPDTQYF.

This clone was seen just once. The genes are TRBV7-2 and TRBJ2-5; D could derive from TRBD1 or TRBD2 (6 bases each). Germline loops: CDR1 SGHTA, CDR2 FQGNSA. The V gene lost 3 bases and the J gene lost 1 base, with 12 bases spanning the gap. This CDR3 has 15 amino acids. CDR3: CASSLSRGRQETQYF. For the CDR3, the DNA is TGTGCCAGCAGCTTGTCCCGGGGGCGCCAAGAGACCCAGTACTTC.

The chain recombines TRBV7-2 with TRBJ2-1, with 12 bases aligning to TRBD2. The V gene end was trimmed by 2 bases and the J gene end by 9 bases; junction bases not matched to a gene: 5. The CDR3 sequence is 15 residues long. Germline V lookup: CDR1 SGHTA, CDR2 FQGNSA. CDR3 nucleotides: TGTGCCAGCAGCTTAATCTCTAGCGGGAGGGCTGAGCAGTTCTTC. It codes for CASSLISSGRAEQFF.

The rearrangement uses TRBV5-1 and TRBJ1-4, with 7 bases lining up with TRBD1. Germline CDR1 and CDR2: SGHRS and YFSETQ. The CDR3 consists of 16 residues. After removal of 3 bases from V and 6 bases from J, the junction contained 11 bases not matched to a gene. CDR3 region: CASSSERGRRDEKLFF. CDR3 nucleotides: TGCGCCAGCAGCTCTGAAAGGGGGCGCCGGGATGAAAAACTGTTTTTT.

The rearrangement uses TRBV29-1 and TRBJ1-1; D might be TRBD1 (5 bases). Germline lookup yields CDR1 SQVTM and CDR2 ANQGSEA. This CDR3 has 15 residues. V was shortened by 0 bases and J by 1 base, with 12 bases between the two germline ends. The CDR3 is CSVEDWSGWNTEAFF. The CDR3 DNA sequence: TGCAGCGTTGAAGATTGGTCAGGGTGGAACACTGAAGCTTTCTTT.

The chain couples TRBV5-5 to TRBJ2-1; weak D call: TRBD1 (6 bases). The CDR3 spans 14 residues. Germline V CDR1 and CDR2: SGHKS, YYEKEE (reference sequence). Trimming removed 5 bases from V and 7 bases from J, with 16 bases in between. The CDR3 sequence is CASRAQGLGNEQFF. The CDR3 DNA is TGTGCCAGCAGAGCACAGGGTTTGGGGAATGAGCAGTTCTTC.

With regard to this clone: Other DNA sequences of this sample code for an identical CDR3. V gene TRBV6-5 combines with J gene TRBJ2-5, with 13 bases matching TRBD2. This CDR3 is built from 16 residues. The junction had 0 bases not matched to a gene; V was cut back by 0 bases and J by 2 bases. Looked up from germline, CDR1 is MNHEY and CDR2 is SVGAGI. CDR3 bases: TGTGCCAGCAGTTACTCGGGACTAGCGGGACAAGAGACCCAGTACTTC. Residues: CASSYSGLAGQETQYF.

The gene calls are TRBV18 and TRBJ1-3; 7 positions match TRBD1. Germline V gene sequence: CDR1 KGHSH, CDR2 LQKENI. The CDR3 length is 18 residues. V was pared by 2 bases and J by 9 bases, with 19 bases of the junction left unmatched. The CDR3: CASSPEAMTGIIGGTIYF. DNA for the CDR3: TGTGCCAGCTCACCAGAGGCCATGACAGGGATCATTGGAGGCACCATATATTTT.

About this clone itself: Other DNA sequences from this sample encode an identical CDR3 as well. CDR3 region: CSVASNSGNTIYF. In DNA form, the CDR3 reads TGCAGCGTTGCCAGCAACTCTGGAAACACCATATATTTT. The V gene is TRBV29-1, the J gene TRBJ1-3, with D unresolved. This CDR3 has 13 residues. Germline V gene sequence: CDR1 SQVTM, CDR2 ANQGSEA. Trimming cost V 4 bases and J 0 bases, with 7 bases left between them.

This clone was observed once. The genes are TRBV5-1 and TRBJ2-5, with 11 bases that match TRBD2. Losses at the gene ends were 0 bases for V and 5 bases for J; bases not matched to a gene: 6. Per the germline V gene, CDR1 is SGHRS and CDR2 is YFSETQ. This CDR3 is 16 amino acids long. In DNA form, the CDR3 reads TGCGCCAGCAGCTTGGCCCTGTCTAGCGGGAGGGAGACCCAGTACTTC. It codes for CASSLALSSGRETQYF.